This passage covers 21 T cell receptor beta chains from one sample sequenced in a study of response to subunit inactivated influenza vaccine. TCRdb independently ran MiXCR on the RT-PCR reads; one entry per CDR3 protein. The sample has 450,000 to 600,000 distinct CDR3 sequences, less than 10% seen once. Source: PBMCs from blood, taken less than 30 months after vaccination. The origin of the receptors is a man aged 45 to 75 who received an inactivated influenza vaccine.

This clonotype was counted a few times. This chain uses TRBV5-1 with TRBJ2-5; possibly TRBD2 for D (5 bases). The CDR3 spans 15 residues. In germline, CDR1 is SGHRS, CDR2 YFSETQ. V was clipped by 3 bases and J by 2 bases, with 14 bases between them. The CDR3 here is CASSSLPAGQETQYF. The CDR3 DNA reads TGCGCCAGCAGCTCACTACCCGCGGGTCAAGAGACCCAGTACTTC. The entire variable domain, with the rest obtained from reference TRBV5-1 and TRBJ2-5, is as follows: KAGVTQTPRYLIKTRGQQVTLSCSPISGHRSVSWYQQTPGQGLQFLFEYFSETQRNKGNFPGRFSGRQFSNSRSEMNVSTLELGDSALYLCASSSLPAGQETQYFGPGTRLLVL.

This clonotype appeared a few times. This chain uses TRBV20-1 with TRBJ1-3; D perhaps matches TRBD1 (5 bases). The CDR3 is 17 residues long. CDR1 is DFQATT and CDR2 is SNEGSKA in the germline V gene (reference sequence). Trimming shortened V by 2 bases and J by 0 bases, and 17 bases separated the two germline ends. The DNA for the CDR3 is TGCAGTGCTAGAACCCGGCCGGGGGGAGTCTCTGGAAACACCATATATTTT. Translated: CSARTRPGGVSGNTIYF.

This clonotype was observed a few times. The gene calls are TRBV7-2 and TRBJ2-1; no definite D call. Trimming left V 3 bases short and J 0 bases short, with 9 bases between. The germline V gene encodes CDR1 SGHTA and CDR2 FQGNSA. CDR3 length: 15 residues. CDR3 residues: CASSFIPSSYNEQFF. The DNA of the CDR3 is TGTGCCAGCAGCTTTATACCGAGCTCCTACAATGAGCAGTTCTTC.

This clonotype was recorded at least ten times. V is TRBV20-1 and J is TRBJ2-2; 9 nucleotides line up with TRBD2. CDR3 length: 15 residues. Germline assignment: CDR1 DFQATT and CDR2 SNEGSKA (reference sequence). Germline trimming cut 3 bases from V and 1 base from J; bases unmatched to any gene: 3. The CDR3 reads CSASIAGVNTGELFF. The CDR3 DNA reads as TGCAGTGCTAGTATAGCGGGAGTGAACACCGGGGAGCTGTTTTTT.

The chain links TRBV5-1 to TRBJ2-3; 9 bases align to TRBD1. The CDR3 length is 17 residues. The ends lost 2 bases at V and 0 bases at J; junction bases unmatched: 7. CDR1 SGHRS and CDR2 YFSETQ come from the germline V gene. CDR3 coding DNA: TGCGCCAGCAGCTTCCAACAGGGGGCGACTAGCACAGATACGCAGTATTTT. Translated, it gives CASSFQQGATSTDTQYF.

The chain recombines TRBV6-5 with TRBJ1-1; D is unclear. CDR3 size: 16 residues. CDR1 and CDR2 from the germline V gene are MNHEY and SVGAGI. Between the trimmed V and J ends, which lost 2 bases and 0 bases, there was a span of 13 bases. The CDR3 nucleotides read TGTGCCAGCAGTTACGACTTCCTTTGGGTGAACACTGAAGCTTTCTTT. Translating gives CASSYDFLWVNTEAFF.

The table lists this clonotype with a few counts. The chain uses TRBV28 and TRBJ2-7; TRBD1 matches 9 bases. The V gene's germline CDR1 is MDHEN and CDR2 SYDVKM. With 8 bases clipped from V and 2 bases from J, the junction kept 4 bases outside the gene matches. This CDR3 is 13 amino acids long. CDR3 amino acids: CASWDREPYEQYF. DNA for the CDR3: TGTGCCAGCTGGGACAGGGAGCCCTACGAGCAGTACTTC.

This clonotype was observed at least ten times. The chain links TRBV28 to TRBJ2-1; D is tentatively TRBD1 or TRBD2 (5 bases each). V was cut by 3 bases and J by 3 bases, with 15 bases left in between. The CDR3 contains 16 residues. Germline CDR1 and CDR2: MDHEN and SYDVKM. CDR3 DNA sequence: TGTGCCAGCAGTTTCTCTCGGGACCCCCTCTACAATGAGCAGTTCTTC. Amino acid sequence: CASSFSRDPLYNEQFF.

V usage is TRBV20-1 and J usage is TRBJ1-1; 7 bases are a match to TRBD1. Germline values: CDR1 DFQATT, CDR2 SNEGSKA (reference sequence). CDR3 length: 16 amino acids. V lost 0 bases and J lost 1; bases outside the gene matches: 8. The CDR3 is CSARDGSQGRNTEAFF. The CDR3 coding sequence is TGCAGTGCTAGAGATGGCTCACAGGGGCGGAACACTGAAGCTTTCTTT.

As for this clonotype: A much larger clone sits a single nucleotide away, making a read error possible. The chain couples TRBV15 to TRBJ1-5; 7 nucleotides align to TRBD1. This CDR3 is built from 15 residues. Germline trimming cut 3 bases from V and 0 bases from J; bases unmatched to any gene: 2. In germline, CDR1 is LNHNV, CDR2 YYDKDF (reference sequence). CDR3 region: CATSSTGASNQPQHF. The CDR3 bases are TGTGCCACCAGCAGTACAGGGGCTAGCAATCAGCCCCAGCATTTT.

The V gene is TRBV7-9, the J gene TRBJ2-5, with D maybe TRBD2 (5 bases). The CDR3 sequence is 15 residues long. Trimming shortened V by 5 bases and J by 5 bases, and 18 bases separated the two germline ends. Germline V lookup: CDR1 SEHNR, CDR2 FQNEAQ (reference sequence). CDR3 sequence reads: CASSLPPGKQETQYF. For the CDR3, the DNA is TGTGCCAGCAGCCTCCCCCCGGGGAAACAGGAGACCCAGTACTTC.

The chain couples TRBV25-1 to TRBJ1-6; the D is unclear. V was pared by 1 base and J by 10 bases, with 11 bases between. From germline, CDR1 is MGHDK and CDR2 SYGVNS. The CDR3 spans 14 residues. The CDR3 sequence is CASSESPDLSPLHF. CDR3 coding DNA: TGTGCCAGCAGTGAATCCCCCGACCTATCACCCCTCCACTTT.

The rearrangement joins TRBV11-1 to TRBJ2-2, with 14 bases lining up with TRBD2. The germline V gene has CDR1 SGHAT and CDR2 FQDESV (reference sequence). Trimming at V came to 5 bases and at J to 3 bases, leaving 11 bases not matched to a gene. The CDR3 has 19 amino acids. CDR3 bases: TGTGCCAGCAGCGACCGACTAGCGGGGGGGCCGGTGGACACCGGGGAGCTGTTTTTT. Translating it yields CASSDRLAGGPVDTGELFF.

The CDR3 is CASSLWGANNEQFF. In nucleotides, the CDR3 is TGCGCCAGCAGCTTGTGGGGGGCCAACAATGAGCAGTTCTTC. V usage is TRBV5-1 and J usage is TRBJ2-1, with D possibly being TRBD1 or TRBD2 (6 bases each). Germline loops: CDR1 SGHRS, CDR2 YFSETQ. Deletions cut 1 base from V and 5 bases from J, with 10 bases between. The CDR3 contains 14 residues.

This clonotype was seen a few times. V usage is TRBV5-1 and J usage is TRBJ2-1, with 12 bases matching TRBD2. V shed 1 base and J 0 bases; nucleotides not matched to a gene: 5. This CDR3 has 18 amino acids. Looked up from germline, CDR1 is SGHRS and CDR2 is YFSETQ. The CDR3 sequence is CASSLWASGGASYNEQFF. Written as DNA, the CDR3 is TGCGCCAGCAGCTTGTGGGCTAGCGGGGGGGCCTCCTACAATGAGCAGTTCTTC.

The chain recombines TRBV15 with TRBJ2-5; possibly TRBD1 for D (6 bases). Trimming shortened V by 1 base and J by 5 bases, and 14 bases separated the two germline ends. The CDR3 loop spans 15 amino acids. Germline CDR1 and CDR2: LNHNV and YYDKDF (reference sequence). CDR3 sequence reads: CATSRGAGADETQYF. As DNA, the CDR3 is TGTGCCACCAGCAGAGGGGCAGGGGCGGATGAGACCCAGTACTTC.

This clonotype was picked up a small number of times. The rearrangement links TRBV29-1 to TRBJ2-7; 12 bases line up with TRBD2. CDR3 size: 16 residues. Germline trimming cut 0 bases from V and 6 bases from J; bases unmatched to any gene: 9. Germline V lookup: CDR1 SQVTM, CDR2 ANQGSEA. CDR3 bases: TGCAGCGTTGAAGATAGGTTGACTAGCGGGAGAGGCGAGCAGTACTTC. Amino acid sequence: CSVEDRLTSGRGEQYF.

This chain joins TRBV5-6 and TRBJ1-1; the D is unclear. The ends were cut back, 1 base at V and 7 bases at J, with 8 bases in the middle. CDR1 SGHDT and CDR2 YYEEEE come from the germline V gene. The CDR3 contains 12 residues. The CDR3 here is CASSLLRNEAFF. The CDR3 DNA reads TGTGCCAGCAGCTTGTTAAGGAATGAAGCTTTCTTT.

This clonotype was seen many times. The rearrangement uses TRBV20-1 and TRBJ1-3; 11 nucleotides match TRBD1. The CDR3 runs 16 residues. The V gene's germline CDR1 is DFQATT and CDR2 SNEGSKA (reference sequence). V gave up 0 bases and J gave up 3 bases; unmatched junction bases: 4. CDR3 sequence (DNA): TGCAGTGCTAGAGATCCCGGGACAGGGGGTGGAAACACCATATATTTT. Its translation is CSARDPGTGGGNTIYF.

The DNA of the CDR3 is TGTGCCAGCAGCGTAGGGTTGCAGGGGCTTTACCAAGAGACCCAGTACTTC. It codes for CASSVGLQGLYQETQYF. The chain joins TRBV9 to TRBJ2-5; a possible D gene is TRBD1 (6 bases). Germline CDR1 is SGDLS and CDR2 is YYNGEE. This CDR3 contains 17 residues. V was pared by 0 bases and J by 0 bases, with 15 bases between. The variable domain in full, with the rest retrieved from reference TRBV9 and TRBJ2-5, is DSGVTQTPKHLITATGQRVTLRCSPRSGDLSVYWYQQSLDQGLQFLIQYYNGEERAKGNILERFSAQQFPDLHSELNLSSLELGDSALYFCASSVGLQGLYQETQYFGPGTRLLVL.

This clonotype occurred many times. The chain employs TRBV6-6 and TRBJ1-2, with TRBD1 matching 7 bases. V lost 5 bases to trimming and J lost 2 bases; unmatched junction nucleotides: 2. This CDR3 is 13 amino acids long. Germline V lookup: CDR1 MNHNY, CDR2 SVGAGI (reference sequence). CDR3 in amino acids: CASSRDSNYGYTF. CDR3 bases: TGTGCCAGCAGTCGGGACAGCAACTATGGCTACACCTTC.